The 29 T cell receptor beta chains below come from one sample, sequenced in a study of CXCR3-negative and CXCR3-positive naive CD8 T cells. Through 5' RACE with UMI labels, the TRB cDNA libraries were prepared. For each CDR3 protein, TCRdb gives one entry from its re-call of the 5' RACE reads, without DNA. The specimen's table records some 150,000 distinct CDR3 sequences. No antigen has been identified for these receptors. Study conclusions and caveats: More hydrophobic TRB CDR3s occurred in CXCR3-positive than in CXCR3-negative naive cells.

Material: naive CXCR3+ CD8+ T cells from blood. Subset: CD45RO-CCR7+CD27+CD95- naive CD8+ T cells expressing CXCR3 (TNR3+). The source is a human donor in good health. Some clones in this sample may be carry-over from other donors' samples.

The chain recombines TRBV24-1 with TRBJ2-7; the D call of TRBD1 rests on TCRdb alone, since no DNA is present to check it. CDR1 is KGHDR, CDR2 SFDVKD, per germline. CDR3 length: 14 amino acids. The CDR3 region is CATSEAGQPREQYF.

The chain recombines TRBV7-3 with TRBJ2-7; TCRdb names TRBD2, which stays unverified in the absence of DNA. The CDR3 runs to 15 residues. The germline CDR1 and CDR2 sequences are SGHTA and FQGTGA. The CDR3 sequence is CASSSPDTSPYEQYF.

V gene TRBV3-1 combines with J gene TRBJ2-1. Germline-derived CDR1 and CDR2 are LGHDT and YNNKEL (reference sequence). There are 12 residues in the CDR3. CDR3 amino acids: CASSEEGNEQFF.

The gene calls are TRBV28 and TRBJ2-3; TCRdb's D call of TRBD1 is untestable without DNA. There are 16 residues in the CDR3. Germline V gives CDR1 MDHEN, CDR2 SYDVKM. CDR3 residues: CASSLQGVGWADTQYF.

The chain couples TRBV4-3 to TRBJ2-1; the D gene TCRdb calls, TRBD2, cannot be checked with no DNA. CDR3 length: 16 amino acids. The germline gives CDR1 LGHNA, CDR2 YSLEER. CDR3 in amino acids: CASNNVGGTINNEQFF.

The chain has TRBV29-1 and TRBJ2-5; as DNA is missing, the TRBD1 call by TCRdb cannot be tested. The CDR3 runs 14 residues. Germline loops: CDR1 SQVTM, CDR2 ANQGSEA. CDR3 residues: CSVELPGQGETQYF.

The rearrangement uses TRBV5-1 and TRBJ1-6; the TCRdb call, TRBD1, lacks DNA for checking. CDR3 length: 14 residues. Germline CDR1 SGHRS, CDR2 YFSETQ. Here the CDR3 reads CASSWDGGNSPLHF.

The gene calls are TRBV6-2 or TRBV6-3 and TRBJ2-7. The CDR3 totals 15 residues. In germline, CDR1 is MNHEY, CDR2 SVGEGT. CDR3: CASSSLPLEWIEQYF.

The gene calls are TRBV9 and TRBJ2-1. The CDR3 runs to 15 residues. CDR1 SGDLS and CDR2 YYNGEE come from the germline V gene. CDR3 sequence: CASSVDSVSYNEQFF.

The chain is built from TRBV6-5 and TRBJ1-5. The CDR3 consists of 13 residues. CDR1 and CDR2 from the germline V gene are MNHEY and SVGAGI. CDR3 region: CASSSKGSQPQHF.

The V and J genes are TRBV29-1 and TRBJ2-7; TCRdb's D call of TRBD2 is untestable without DNA. Germline CDR1 and CDR2: SQVTM and ANQGSEA. The CDR3 sequence is 16 residues long. CDR3 region: CSVEDQGRGRDYEQYF.

The rearrangement joins TRBV28 to TRBJ2-5. Germline V gene sequence: CDR1 MDHEN, CDR2 SYDVKM. The CDR3 totals 13 residues. The CDR3 region is CASRYRHQETQYF. The whole variable domain, remainder taken from reference TRBV28 and TRBJ2-5, is DVKVTQSSRYLVKRTGEKVFLECVQDMDHENMFWYRQDPGLGLRLIYFSYDVKMKEKGDIPEGYSVSREKKERFSLILESASTNQTSMYLCASRYRHQETQYFGPGTRLLVL.

This chain joins TRBV7-9 and TRBJ2-1; the D call of TRBD2 rests on TCRdb alone, since no DNA is present to check it. The CDR3 covers 15 residues. Germline loops: CDR1 SEHNR, CDR2 FQNEAQ (reference sequence). CDR3 region: CASSSSGTSYNEQFF.

The chain employs TRBV29-1 and TRBJ2-7; checking the TCRdb D call of TRBD1 is not possible without DNA. The CDR3 has 13 residues. Germline V CDR1 and CDR2: SQVTM, ANQGSEA. CDR3 in amino acids: CSVSQGDFHEQYF.

This chain connects TRBV4-3 to TRBJ1-1. Germline CDR1 and CDR2: LGHNA and YSLEER. The CDR3 runs to 14 residues. The CDR3 sequence: CASSQDIRNTEAFF.

V gene TRBV7-9 combines with J gene TRBJ2-7. Germline V lookup: CDR1 SEHNR, CDR2 FQNEAQ (reference sequence). The CDR3 totals 14 residues. The CDR3 loop is CASSPTGSDYEQYF.

The V and J genes are TRBV5-5 and TRBJ2-1; absent DNA, TCRdb's TRBD2 call cannot be checked. The germline V gene has CDR1 SGHKS and CDR2 YYEKEE (reference sequence). The CDR3 length is 16 residues. The CDR3 is CASSGDGLAGYNEQFF. Supplemented by reference TRBV5-5 and TRBJ2-1, the full variable domain reads DAGVTQSPTHLIKTRGQQVTLRCSPISGHKSVSWYQQVLGQGPQFIFQYYEKEERGRGNFPDRFSARQFPNYSSELNVNALLLGDSALYLCASSGDGLAGYNEQFFGPGTRLTVL.

This chain uses TRBV4-2 with TRBJ1-2. Germline loops: CDR1 LGHNA, CDR2 YNFKEQ. The CDR3 consists of 14 residues. CDR3 protein: CASRPTDANYGYTF.

The chain is built from TRBV29-1 and TRBJ1-1. The V gene's germline CDR1 is SQVTM and CDR2 ANQGSEA. The CDR3 has 12 amino acids. This CDR3 is CSGAGYGGEAFF.

The J gene is TRBJ2-7, the V gene TRBV12-3 or TRBV12-4; TCRdb selects TRBD2, and the lack of DNA leaves this call unchecked. This CDR3 is built from 14 residues. The CDR3 sequence is CASSQSGADSGQYF.

The V gene is TRBV28, the J gene TRBJ1-5. Germline V gene sequence: CDR1 MDHEN, CDR2 SYDVKM. The CDR3 is 13 amino acids. CDR3 region: CASSFGRNQPQHF.

The chain recombines TRBV19 with TRBJ2-3. Germline values: CDR1 LNHDA, CDR2 SQIVND (reference sequence). The CDR3 is 12 amino acids. The chain's CDR3 is CVSLGGPDTQYF.

The chain combines TRBV24-1 with TRBJ2-2. Germline loops: CDR1 KGHDR, CDR2 SFDVKD. The CDR3 contains 16 residues. The chain's CDR3 is CATSAFWTQNTGELFF.

The chain combines TRBV28 with TRBJ2-7; the D call of TRBD1 rests on TCRdb alone, since no DNA is present to check it. CDR3 length equals 15 residues. From germline, CDR1 is MDHEN and CDR2 SYDVKM. The CDR3 protein is CASSRDRGPRYEQYF.

CDR3 sequence: CSVEGLANEQFF. This sequence joins TRBV29-1 and TRBJ2-1; without DNA, the TCRdb call of TRBD2 cannot be checked. The CDR3 is made up of 12 amino acids. Germline V gene data show CDR1 as SQVTM and CDR2 as ANQGSEA.

V usage is TRBV12-3 or TRBV12-4 and J usage is TRBJ2-1; TCRdb selects TRBD1, and the lack of DNA leaves this call unchecked. The CDR3 has 16 amino acids. CDR3 amino acids: CASSGFGTSSYNEQFF.

J is TRBJ1-1 and V is TRBV20-1; there is no DNA to check the TCRdb D call of TRBD1. The CDR3 has 12 residues. Germline CDR1 reads DFQATT; CDR2 reads SNEGSKA (reference sequence). CDR3 region: CSARAGGVEAFF.

The V and J genes are TRBV2 and TRBJ2-1; the D call from TCRdb, TRBD1, cannot be confirmed without DNA. This CDR3 region has 16 residues. Germline lookup yields CDR1 SNHLY and CDR2 FYNNEI. The CDR3 here is CASNTGGGGSYNEQFF.

The chain recombines TRBV15 with TRBJ2-1; TCRdb proposes TRBD1, but this gene call is untestable without DNA. This CDR3 spans 14 amino acids. Germline V CDR1 and CDR2: LNHNV, YYDKDF (reference sequence). CDR3 residues: CATSRGAGWGEQFF.